This T cell receptor (beta chain) was captured in a study of breast tumors, draining lymph nodes, adjacent tissues. Sample share makes this clonotype medium-sized. Its antigen remains unidentified. V was shortened by 6 bases and J by 5 bases, with 11 bases between the two germline ends. From germline, CDR1 is SNHLY and CDR2 FYNNEI. The CDR3 is 14 amino acids. Study-wide results and limits: Tumor repertoires ranked between lymph nodes and nontumor tissue in diversity, with V and J gene preferences. Most tumor T cells seemingly derive from lymph node, then expand in tumor. Tumor T cell lymph node origin was a supported hypothesis, not proven.

TCRdb reprocessed the multiplex PCR reads via MiXCR and lists one record per CDR3 protein. The table records 15,000 or so distinct CDR3 sequences, 45% of them present only once. This chain joins TRBV2 and TRBJ1-6; D perhaps matches TRBD1 (6 bases). Sequenced input: tumor-adjacent breast tissue. The clonotype comes from a female donor with breast cancer. Some clones in this sample may be carry-over from other donors' samples. The CDR3 loop reads CASSRDTDNSPLHF. CDR3 nucleotides: TGTGCCAGCAGCCGGGACACTGATAATTCACCCCTCCACTTT.